One and the same sample provided the 26 T cell receptor delta chains below, sequenced in a study of gamma-delta T cells after stem cell transplantation. TCRdb ran CATT on the RT-PCR reads. The sample lists roughly 4,700 delta-chain clones, around 2% seen once, with under 35% in the top ten. Sequencing was done on a sample of gamma-delta T cells. The source of these receptors is a human donor. It is not recorded whose cells these are; they may come from a transplant donor.

As regards this clone: A far larger clone is one base from this, pointing to a likely read error. The chain recombines TRDV2 with TRDJ1, with 12 bases that match TRDD3. V dropped 1 base and J dropped 0; count of bases not matched to a gene: 14. Germline-derived CDR1 and CDR2 are GEAIGNYY and EKD. The CDR3 has 20 residues. The CDR3 region is CACDTTNTGGYHLYTDKLIF. In DNA form, the CDR3 reads TGTGCCTGTGACACGACCAATACTGGGGGATACCACCTGTACACCGATAAACTCATCTTT.

Regarding this clone: The protein that TCRdb holds for this DNA derives from a much larger clone and differs from the translated DNA at residue 4, which likely indicates a read error; the protein shown here is translated from the DNA. The chain combines TRDV2 with TRDJ1, with a tentative D call TRDD3 (6 bases). The CDR3 loop spans 13 amino acids. Germline CDR1 is GEAIGNYY and CDR2 is EKD. The V and J ends lost 5 bases and 4 bases respectively, with 13 bases between them. CDR3 in DNA: TGTGCCTGTGGCACGTGGGGGGGCGATAAACTCATCTTT. It translates to CACGTWGGDKLIF.

To note about this clone: This may come from a read error, since a much larger clone is one base off. Other DNA sequences in this sample translate to the same CDR3. The chain has TRDV2 and TRDJ1; the match to TRDD3 covers 10 bases. CDR1 is GEAIGNYY, CDR2 EKD, per germline. There are 15 residues in the CDR3. DNA for the CDR3: TGTGCCTGCGACAGCCTGGGGGATAAGGCCGATAAACTCATCTTT. Translated, it gives CACDSLGDKADKLIF.

The chain is built from TRDV1 and TRDJ1; 7 bases are shared with TRDD3. V lost 0 bases and J lost 0; bases outside the gene matches: 19. The CDR3 extends over 21 amino acids. Germline CDR1 reads TSWWSYY; CDR2 reads QGS. The CDR3 spells CALGELSPLLGIGGYTDKLIF. For the CDR3, the DNA is TGTGCTCTTGGGGAACTCTCCCCGTTACTGGGGATTGGGGGGTACACCGATAAACTCATCTTT.

This clone appeared a few times. The chain is built from TRDV2 and TRDJ1; 7 bases are shared with TRDD3. V lost 0 bases, J lost 0 bases, and 9 bases stayed unmatched. Per germline, CDR1 GEAIGNYY and CDR2 EKD. CDR3 length equals 17 residues. For the CDR3, the DNA is TGTGCCTGTGACACCGGAGGACTGGGGATCCACACCGATAAACTCATCTTT. Translated, it gives CACDTGGLGIHTDKLIF.

On this clone itself: TCRdb pairs this DNA with a much larger clone's protein that differs at residue 9, likely a read error; the protein shown was translated from the DNA. V usage is TRDV2 and J usage is TRDJ1, with a weak D call TRDD3 (6 bases). V lost 3 bases and J 4 bases, leaving 20 bases between the germline ends. In germline, CDR1 is GEAIGNYY, CDR2 EKD. CDR3 size: 16 residues. The CDR3 sequence is CACDSIVGGGRDKLIF. The CDR3 DNA reads as TGTGCCTGTGACTCCATAGTGGGGGGTGGCCGCGATAAACTCATCTTT.

As to this clone: The TCRdb protein comes from a much larger clone and disagrees with this DNA's translation at residue 16, likely due to a read error; the protein given here is derived from the DNA. The genes are TRDV2 and TRDJ1; 10 positions agree with TRDD3. The CDR3 spans 18 residues. CDR1 GEAIGNYY and CDR2 EKD come from the germline V gene. The CDR3 DNA reads as TGTGCCTGTGACAGGATTTCAACTGGGGGATTTCGCACCGATAAACCCATCTTT. Amino acid sequence: CACDRISTGGFRTDKPIF.

This clone counts as large. Other DNA sequences within the sample encode an identical CDR3. This chain uses TRDV2 with TRDJ1; no firm D call. CDR1 is GEAIGNYY and CDR2 is EKD in the germline V gene. The CDR3 is 13 residues long. V dropped 3 bases and J dropped 3 bases, with 10 bases sitting between them. In DNA, the CDR3 is TGTGCCTGTGACGCCATCTCAGCCGATAAACTCATCTTT. It encodes CACDAISADKLIF.

In the case of this clone: A far larger clone lies a single base away; this is likely a read error. Other DNA sequences in this specimen translate into the identical CDR3. The chain carries TRDV2 and TRDJ1; TRDD3 agrees at 13 bases. The V segment lost 0 bases and the J segment 8 bases; nucleotides outside the gene matches: 14. Germline V gives CDR1 GEAIGNYY, CDR2 EKD. The CDR3 is made up of 18 amino acids. CDR3 amino acids: CACDTLLGDTPAGKKLIF. The CDR3 coding sequence is TGTGCCTGTGACACCCTACTGGGGGATACGCCAGCCGGAAAAAAACTCATCTTT.

This clone was observed a handful of times. This chain joins TRDV2 and TRDJ3, with 10 bases aligning to TRDD3. CDR3 size: 20 residues. Germline CDR1 and CDR2: GEAIGNYY and EKD. J lost 9 bases, V lost 1 base, and 17 bases had no gene match. Written as DNA, the CDR3 is TGTGCCTGTGACACGGTCTATGGGGGGGATACGCGGGGGGCCACCCGACAGATGTTTTTC. Amino acids: CACDTVYGGDTRGATRQMFF.

Notes on this clone: TCRdb shows a much larger clone's protein in place of this DNA's translation, and the two differ at residue 15, likely through a read error; the protein shown is translated from the DNA. The V and J genes are TRDV2 and TRDJ3; D possibly uses TRDD2 or TRDD3 (5 bases each). From germline, CDR1 is GEAIGNYY and CDR2 EKD. The CDR3 has 19 amino acids. CDR3 DNA: TGTGCCTGTGACACCGCGAGTAGTCCTTCTGGCTGGGACACCCAACAGATGTTTTTC. Residues: CACDTASSPSGWDTQQMFF.

As regards this clone: TCRdb attributes to this sequence the protein of a much larger clone, which differs from the DNA translation at residues 7 and 10; a read error is likely, and the protein displayed is translated from the DNA. This chain uses TRDV2 with TRDJ1, with D unresolved. Trimming took 4 bases from V and 0 from J, leaving 23 bases between them. CDR1 GEAIGNYY and CDR2 EKD come from the germline V gene. This CDR3 region has 18 residues. The CDR3 DNA is TGTGCCTGTGAACCTCTAGCCTTACTGAGGATCCACACCGATAAACTCATCTTT. Protein sequence: CACEPLALLRIHTDKLIF.

This clone was seen more than once but under ten times. TCRdb has a much larger clone's protein, which differs at residue 4 from the translation of this DNA, likely because of a read error; what is shown is the protein translated from the DNA. This rearrangement joins TRDV2 to TRDJ1, with TRDD3 matching 8 bases. CDR3 length: 15 residues. Losses at the gene ends were 7 bases for V and 1 base for J; bases not matched to a gene: 10. Germline V CDR1 and CDR2: GEAIGNYY, EKD. CDR3 region: CACTELGGSTDKLIF. CDR3 coding DNA: TGTGCCTGCACAGAACTGGGGGGGAGCACCGATAAACTCATCTTT.

The chain carries TRDV2 and TRDJ1; 13 positions match TRDD3. CDR1 GEAIGNYY and CDR2 EKD come from the germline V gene. V was pared by 0 bases and J by 0 bases, with 9 bases of the junction left unmatched. This CDR3 comprises 19 residues. The CDR3 loop reads CACDTVAILGDTYTDKLIF. In DNA form, the CDR3 reads TGTGCCTGTGACACCGTGGCTATACTGGGGGATACGTACACCGATAAACTCATCTTT.

For this clone: This probably arose from a read error, given a far larger clone one base away. At the DNA level, this CDR3 is encoded by other sequences in the same sample as well. The chain combines TRDV2 with TRDJ1, with TRDD3 matching 8 bases. Germline V gene lookup returns CDR1 GEAIGNYY and CDR2 EKD. The CDR3 is 17 residues long. The DNA of the CDR3 is TGCGCCTGTGACACCCTTACTGGGGGTTCGTACACCGATAAACTCATCTTT. This codes for CACDTLTGGSYTDKLIF.

This clone appeared a few times. This chain joins TRDV2 and TRDJ1; D unclear. Trimming took 3 bases from V and 4 from J, leaving 29 bases between them. This CDR3 has 19 residues. Germline V gene lookup returns CDR1 GEAIGNYY and CDR2 EKD. The DNA of the CDR3 is TGTGCCTGTGACCCACTACTACCTGAGGGGCAAGAACACAGCGATAAACTCATCTTT. Its translation is CACDPLLPEGQEHSDKLIF.

As to this clone: A far larger clone is only one base removed, so a read error is likely. The same CDR3 can be traced to other DNA sequences in this sample. The chain is built from TRDV2 and TRDJ3; tentative D call: TRDD2 (6 bases). V dropped 0 bases and J dropped 3 bases, with 17 bases sitting between them. This CDR3 has 19 amino acids. Germline loops: CDR1 GEAIGNYY, CDR2 EKD. Here the CDR3 reads CACDTASSPSGWDTRQMFF. In nucleotides, the CDR3 is TGTGCCTGTGACACCGCGAGTAGTCCTTCCGGCTGGGACACCCGACAGATGTTTTTC.

On this clone: This likely reflects a read error, since a far larger clone is one base away. This same CDR3 is encoded by further DNA sequences in the sample. The chain has TRDV2 and TRDJ3; a possible D gene is TRDD3 (5 bases). Trimming took off 4 bases at V and 0 bases at J, with 15 bases between the two ends. The CDR3 runs to 18 residues. Germline values: CDR1 GEAIGNYY, CDR2 EKD. The CDR3 DNA follows: TGTGCCTGTGATACCGGCTGGGTTAGCTCCTGGGACACCCGACAGATGTTTTTC. Translating it yields CACDTGWVSSWDTRQMFF.

Turning to this clone: With a far larger clone one base away, a read error is the likely cause. This CDR3 is also generated by other DNA sequences in the sample. The chain has TRDV2 and TRDJ1; 8 bases line up with TRDD3. This CDR3 spans 15 amino acids. Unmatched junction bases numbered 8, after V lost 1 base and J lost 5 bases. Germline CDR1 reads GEAIGNYY; CDR2 reads EKD. The DNA for the CDR3 is TGTGCCTGTGACACACTGGGGGGAGAGCCAGATAAACTCATCTTT. It translates to CACDTLGGEPDKLIF.

By sample share, this clone is medium-sized. This rearrangement joins TRDV2 to TRDJ1, with D maybe TRDD3 (5 bases). Germline assignment: CDR1 GEAIGNYY and CDR2 EKD. The CDR3 is 21 residues long. With 1 base removed from V and 2 bases from J, the gap between germline ends came to 31 bases. CDR3 in amino acids: CACDTLARASGGQGGTDKLIF. In DNA form, the CDR3 reads TGTGCCTGTGACACGTTAGCGAGGGCCTCCGGGGGCCAAGGAGGTACCGATAAACTCATCTTT.

The sample holds a few counts of this clone. TCRdb's entry gives the protein of a much larger clone, which mismatches this DNA's translation at residue 12, likely from a read error; the protein reported here is translated from the DNA. V is TRDV2 and J is TRDJ1; 7 bases are a match to TRDD3. Germline lookup yields CDR1 GEAIGNYY and CDR2 EKD. Trimming removed 4 bases from V and 0 bases from J; junction bases left unmatched: 16. The CDR3 has 18 amino acids. CDR3 nucleotides: TGTGCCTGTGAACCTCTAACCTTACTGGGGATCTACACCGATAAACTCATCTTT. Translated, it gives CACEPLTLLGIYTDKLIF.

Worth noting for this clone: TCRdb records a much larger clone's protein for this DNA, with a difference at residue 13 that likely arises from a read error; the protein given is the translation of the DNA. In nucleotides, the CDR3 is TGTGCCTGTGACGTACTGGGGGATAGGGAGTACACCGGTAAACTCATCTTT. It translates to CACDVLGDREYTGKLIF. This rearrangement joins TRDV2 to TRDJ1, with 11 bases that match TRDD3. The germline V gene encodes CDR1 GEAIGNYY and CDR2 EKD. This CDR3 has 17 amino acids.

This clone was seen a handful of times. This chain links TRDV2 with TRDJ3, with TRDD3 matching 12 bases. The germline V gene has CDR1 GEAIGNYY and CDR2 EKD. CDR3 length equals 19 residues. Trimming removed 1 base from V and 1 base from J; junction bases left unmatched: 4. CDR3: CACDTLGDTRSWDTRQMFF. The CDR3 DNA sequence: TGTGCCTGTGACACGCTGGGGGATACGCGTTCCTGGGACACCCGACAGATGTTTTTC.

This clone was found many times. The junction shows a germline mismatch at one end, possibly a read error. Other DNA sequences in this specimen translate into the identical CDR3. The chain uses TRDV2 and TRDJ1, with TRDD3 as a possible D gene (6 bases). Germline V gene data show CDR1 as GEAIGNYY and CDR2 as EKD. CDR3 length: 15 residues. The CDR3 sequence is CACDTVGGTRDKLIF. The DNA for the CDR3 is TGTGCCTGTGACACCGTCGGGGGGACTAGGGATAAGCTCATCTTT.

There are a few counts of this clone. V is TRDV2 and J is TRDJ1; TRDD3 matches at 11 bases. This CDR3 spans 15 amino acids. The V gene's germline CDR1 is GEAIGNYY and CDR2 EKD. After removal of 2 bases from V and 1 base from J, the junction contained 2 bases not matched to a gene. The CDR3 here is CACDILGDTTDKLIF. The CDR3 nucleotides read TGTGCCTGTGACATTCTGGGGGATACCACCGATAAACTCATCTTT.

The table lists this clone with a few counts. This may come from a read error, since a much larger clone is one base off. Other DNA sequences in this specimen translate into the identical CDR3. The rearrangement links TRDV2 to TRDJ1; TRDD3 agrees at 8 bases. Germline-derived CDR1 and CDR2 are GEAIGNYY and EKD. This CDR3 spans 19 amino acids. CDR3 region: CACDTLRPGGPTHTDKLIF. The CDR3, as DNA: TGTGCCTGTGACACCCTCCGACCTGGGGGACCGACCCACACCGATAAACTCATTTTT.